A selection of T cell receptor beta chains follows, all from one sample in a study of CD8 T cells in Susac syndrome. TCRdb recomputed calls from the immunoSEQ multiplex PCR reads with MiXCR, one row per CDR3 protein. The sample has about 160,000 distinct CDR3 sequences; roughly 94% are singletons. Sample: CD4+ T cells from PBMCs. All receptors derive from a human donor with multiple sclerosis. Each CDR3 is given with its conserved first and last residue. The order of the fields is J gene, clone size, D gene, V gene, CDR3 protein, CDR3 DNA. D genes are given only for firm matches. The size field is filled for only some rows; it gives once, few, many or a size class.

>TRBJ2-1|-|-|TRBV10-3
CAISGGPEANEQFF
TGTGCCATCAGTGGGGGCCCGGAAGCCAATGAGCAGTTCTTC
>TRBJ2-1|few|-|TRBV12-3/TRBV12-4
CASSLGNEQFF
TGTGCCAGCTCCTTGGGGAATGAGCAGTTCTTC
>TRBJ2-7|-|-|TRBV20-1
CSARAGLPEQYF
TGCAGTGCTAGAGCCGGGCTCCCCGAGCAGTACTTC
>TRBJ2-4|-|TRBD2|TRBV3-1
CASSIRGRGGSLNIQYF
TGTGCCAGCTCAATTCGCGGTAGAGGCGGGAGTTTGAACATTCAGTACTTC
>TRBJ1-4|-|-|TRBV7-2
CASSPTDLNEKLFF
TGTGCCAGCAGCCCGACGGACTTAAATGAAAAACTGTTTTTT
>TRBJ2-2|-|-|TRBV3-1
CASRLRGNTGELFF
TGTGCCAGCAGACTCCGGGGGAACACCGGGGAGCTGTTTTTT
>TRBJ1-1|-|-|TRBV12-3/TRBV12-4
CASTPDTNTEAFF
TGTGCCAGCACTCCGGACACGAACACTGAAGCTTTCTTT
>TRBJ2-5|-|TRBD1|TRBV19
CASSSRDRGRETQYF
TGTGCCAGTAGTTCCCGGGACAGGGGGCGAGAGACCCAGTACTTC
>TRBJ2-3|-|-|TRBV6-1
CASTRVGLQSTDTQYF
TGTGCCAGCACCCGCGTCGGGCTTCAAAGCACAGATACGCAGTATTTT
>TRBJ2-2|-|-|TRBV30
CAWSVGTTNTGELFF
TGTGCCTGGAGCGTCGGGACAACCAACACCGGGGAGCTGTTTTTT
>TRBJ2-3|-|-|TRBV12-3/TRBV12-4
CASRPRGSGSLQYF
TGTGCCAGCAGACCCAGGGGGAGCGGGAGCCTGCAGTATTTT
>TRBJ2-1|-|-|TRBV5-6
CASSLLASGVTREQFF
TGTGCCAGCAGCTTGTTAGCCTCGGGTGTGACAAGGGAGCAGTTCTTC
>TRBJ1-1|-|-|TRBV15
CATSRDGGDNPAFF
TGTGCCACCAGCAGAGATGGGGGGGACAACCCAGCTTTCTTT
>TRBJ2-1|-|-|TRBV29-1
CSVHGIEGNEQFF
TGCAGCGTTCACGGGATCGAAGGCAATGAGCAGTTCTTC
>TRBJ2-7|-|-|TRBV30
CAWSINFGGRGREQYF
TGTGCCTGGAGTATCAATTTTGGCGGCCGGGGGAGAGAGCAGTACTTC
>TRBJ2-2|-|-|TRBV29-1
CSVRGFANTGELFF
TGCAGCGTTCGGGGGTTCGCGAACACCGGGGAGCTGTTTTTT
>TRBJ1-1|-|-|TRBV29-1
CLAGTVNTEAFF
TGCCTAGCGGGGACGGTAAACACTGAAGCTTTCTTT
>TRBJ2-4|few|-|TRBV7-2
CASSLGDIQYF
TGTGCCAGCAGCTTAGGGGACATTCAGTACTTC
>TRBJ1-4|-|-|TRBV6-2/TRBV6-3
CASSYPGTAAEKLFF
TGTGCCAGCAGTTACCCGGGGACGGCCGCTGAAAAACTGTTTTTT
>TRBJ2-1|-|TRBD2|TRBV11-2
CASSREGVQFF
TGTGCCAGCAGCCGGGAGGGAGTGCAGTTCTTC
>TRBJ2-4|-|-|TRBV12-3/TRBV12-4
CASSSGQPRPDIQYF
TGTGCCAGCAGTTCCGGACAGCCTCGTCCTGACATTCAGTACTTC
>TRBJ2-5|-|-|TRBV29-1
CSVGFYLQETQYF
TGCAGCGTTGGTTTTTATCTCCAAGAGACCCAGTACTTC
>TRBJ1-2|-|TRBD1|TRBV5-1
CASSDTHPGQGNGYTF
TGCGCCAGCAGCGATACGCACCCGGGACAGGGCAATGGCTACACCTTC
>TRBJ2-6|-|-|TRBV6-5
CASRTSTGANVLTF
TGTGCCAGCAGGACGAGTACTGGGGCCAACGTCCTGACTTTC
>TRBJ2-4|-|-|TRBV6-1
CASSDRSVVKNIQYF
TGTGCCAGCAGTGACAGGTCCGTGGTCAAAAACATTCAGTACTTC
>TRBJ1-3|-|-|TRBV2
CASSTGGASSGNTIYF
TGTGCCAGCAGTACCGGGGGGGCCAGCTCTGGAAACACCATATATTTT
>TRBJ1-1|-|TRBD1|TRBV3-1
CASSPRTGKNTEAFF
TGTGCCAGCAGCCCACGGACAGGGAAGAACACTGAAGCTTTCTTT
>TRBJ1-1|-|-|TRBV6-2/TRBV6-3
CASKDNTEAFF
TGTGCCAGCAAGGATAACACTGAAGCTTTCTTT
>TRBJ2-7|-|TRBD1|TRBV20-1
CSASGTGGPYEQYF
TGCAGTGCCAGTGGGACAGGGGGGCCCTACGAGCAGTACTTC
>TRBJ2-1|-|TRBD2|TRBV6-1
CASSLAGLAERNEQFF
TGTGCCAGCAGCCTCGCCGGACTAGCGGAACGCAATGAGCAGTTCTTC
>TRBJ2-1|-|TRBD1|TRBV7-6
CASSWSWGQGNEQFF
TGTGCCAGCAGCTGGTCGTGGGGACAGGGTAATGAGCAGTTCTTC